This is a list of T cell receptor beta chains from one sample in a study of beta chain features in type 1 diabetes. Profiled with immunoSEQ multiplex PCR; TCRdb holds only in-frame clones, not every one. The table lists 150,000 to 200,000 clones, roughly 65% of them singletons. Sequenced: naive CD4+ T cells from blood. Receptors originate from a man in his thirties or forties with type 1 diabetes. The CDR3 runs from the conserved cysteine through the conserved F or W. A D gene is named only where the DNA matches it firmly. Only some rows state a clone size, as once, few, many or a class for expanded clones.

V: TRBV28; size: -; J: TRBJ2-2; D: -; CDR3: CASSLVVPGELFF; DNA: TGTGCCAGCAGTTTAGTGGTTCCCGGGGAGCTGTTTTTT
V: TRBV7-2; size: -; J: TRBJ2-5; D: TRBD2; CDR3: CASSSGLARETQYF; DNA: TGTGCCAGCAGCTCCGGACTAGCGAGAGAGACCCAGTACTTC
V: TRBV28; size: -; J: TRBJ1-4; D: -; CDR3: CASSSDSATNEKLFF; DNA: TGTGCCAGCAGTTCAGACAGTGCAACTAATGAAAAACTGTTTTTT
V: TRBV28; size: -; J: TRBJ2-7; D: -; CDR3: CASSSSPTYEQYF; DNA: TGTGCCAGCAGTTCTAGTCCCACCTACGAGCAGTACTTC
V: TRBV28; size: -; J: TRBJ1-6; D: -; CDR3: CATKVVPNSPLHF; DNA: TGTGCCACCAAGGTCGTCCCAAATTCACCCCTCCACTTT
V: TRBV30; size: once; J: TRBJ1-1; D: -; CDR3: CAWSVQGTEAFF; DNA: TGTGCCTGGAGTGTACAAGGCACTGAAGCTTTCTTT
V: TRBV29-1; size: -; J: TRBJ2-7; D: -; CDR3: CSVAALGGSYEQYF; DNA: TGCAGCGTTGCCGCCCTCGGTGGCTCCTACGAGCAGTACTTC
V: TRBV30; size: -; J: TRBJ2-1; D: -; CDR3: CAWSVRGDREFF; DNA: TGTGCCTGGAGTGTACGTGGGGACCGGGAATTCTTC
V: TRBV4-3; size: -; J: TRBJ1-6; D: -; CDR3: CASSRGGNSPLHF; DNA: TGCGCCAGCAGTAGGGGTGGCAATTCACCCCTCCACTTT
V: TRBV5-1; size: -; J: TRBJ1-2; D: -; CDR3: CASSVQGNYGYTF; DNA: TGCGCCAGCAGCGTACAGGGAAACTATGGCTACACCTTC
V: TRBV6-6; size: -; J: TRBJ1-6; D: -; CDR3: CASSPDSQPLHF; DNA: TGTGCCAGCAGCCCCGACAGCCAACCCCTCCACTTT
V: TRBV29-1; size: few; J: TRBJ1-1; D: -; CDR3: CSVGLPEAFF; DNA: TGCAGCGTTGGGTTGCCTGAAGCTTTCTTT
V: TRBV15; size: -; J: TRBJ2-5; D: -; CDR3: CATYHAARKYF; DNA: TGTGCCACCTATCATGCGGCCCGAAAGTACTTC
V: TRBV30; size: -; J: TRBJ2-3; D: -; CDR3: CAWSGSSDTQYF; DNA: TGTGCCTGGAGTGGGTCTAGTGATACGCAGTATTTT
V: TRBV5-7; size: few; J: TRBJ2-3; D: -; CDR3: CASTMLSWSTDTQYF; DNA: TGTGCCAGCACCATGTTGTCTTGGAGCACAGATACGCAGTATTTT
V: TRBV7-2; size: -; J: TRBJ2-3; D: -; CDR3: CASSLVAGEDTQYF; DNA: TGTGCCAGCAGCTTAGTGGCAGGGGAGGATACGCAGTATTTT
V: TRBV30; size: -; J: TRBJ2-3; D: -; CDR3: CAWSVSSGAPGTQYF; DNA: TGTGCCTGGAGTGTAAGTTCAGGGGCGCCTGGTACGCAGTATTTT
V: TRBV11-2; size: -; J: TRBJ2-7; D: -; CDR3: CASSLGTEAEQYF; DNA: TGTGCCAGCAGCTTAGGGACAGAAGCCGAGCAGTACTTC
V: TRBV15; size: once; J: TRBJ2-3; D: TRBD2; CDR3: CATEAGGFTDTQYF; DNA: TGTGCCACCGAGGCGGGGGGTTTCACAGATACGCAGTATTTT
V: TRBV7-9; size: few; J: TRBJ2-5; D: -; CDR3: CASSSFGVGETQYF; DNA: TGTGCCAGCAGCTCCTTTGGGGTTGGGGAGACCCAGTACTTC
V: TRBV9; size: once; J: TRBJ2-5; D: -; CDR3: CASSVVGETQYF; DNA: TGTGCCAGCAGCGTAGTGGGGGAGACCCAGTACTTC
V: TRBV2; size: -; J: TRBJ2-6; D: -; CDR3: CASSEEGWGTGANVLTF; DNA: TGTGCCAGCAGTGAGGAAGGCTGGGGGACTGGGGCCAACGTCCTGACTTTC
V: TRBV28; size: -; J: TRBJ2-7; D: TRBD1; CDR3: CASSWTGNSYEQYF; DNA: TGTGCCAGCAGCTGGACAGGGAACTCCTACGAGCAGTACTTC
V: TRBV30; size: -; J: TRBJ1-6; D: -; CDR3: CAWSVMGDSPLHF; DNA: TGTGCCTGGAGTGTGATGGGCGATTCACCCCTCCACTTT
V: TRBV11-2; size: -; J: TRBJ1-6; D: -; CDR3: CASSLDRRGVHSPLHF; DNA: TGTGCCAGCAGCTTAGATCGCAGGGGAGTACATTCACCCCTCCACTTT
V: TRBV4-3; size: -; J: TRBJ1-4; D: -; CDR3: CASSQDVGAEEKLFF; DNA: TGCGCCAGCAGCCAAGACGTGGGGGCGGAGGAAAAACTGTTTTTT
V: TRBV7-2; size: -; J: TRBJ2-3; D: -; CDR3: CASSLGVYTQYF; DNA: TGTGCCAGCAGCTTAGGTGTCTATACGCAGTATTTT
V: TRBV9; size: -; J: TRBJ2-3; D: -; CDR3: CASSDRSAYTDTQYF; DNA: TGTGCCAGCAGCGACCGAAGCGCCTACACAGATACGCAGTATTTT
V: TRBV5-1; size: few; J: TRBJ2-3; D: -; CDR3: CASSLEGRTDTQYF; DNA: TGCGCCAGCAGCTTGGAAGGCCGCACAGATACGCAGTATTTT
V: TRBV27; size: -; J: TRBJ2-6; D: TRBD1; CDR3: CASREQGTGANVLTF; DNA: TGTGCCAGCAGAGAACAGGGGACTGGGGCCAACGTCCTGACTTTC
V: TRBV9; size: few; J: TRBJ2-7; D: -; CDR3: CASSLQGYEQYF; DNA: TGTGCCAGCAGCCTCCAGGGCTACGAGCAGTACTTC
V: TRBV7-6; size: -; J: TRBJ2-7; D: -; CDR3: CASSLEPGAEQYF; DNA: TGTGCCAGCAGCTTAGAACCAGGCGCCGAGCAGTACTTC
V: TRBV2; size: -; J: TRBJ1-3; D: TRBD1; CDR3: CASSEQGTENGNTIYF; DNA: TGTGCCAGCAGTGAACAGGGGACAGAGAATGGAAACACCATATATTTT
V: TRBV29-1; size: few; J: TRBJ2-3; D: TRBD2; CDR3: CSVELAGPDTQYF; DNA: TGCAGCGTTGAGTTAGCGGGGCCAGATACGCAGTATTTT
V: TRBV5-1; size: -; J: TRBJ1-1; D: TRBD1; CDR3: CASSLGTGNTEAFF; DNA: TGCGCCAGCAGCCTCGGGACAGGGAACACTGAAGCTTTCTTT
V: TRBV13; size: -; J: TRBJ2-7; D: -; CDR3: CASSLGADSSYEQYF; DNA: TGTGCCAGCAGCCTGGGTGCGGACAGTTCCTACGAGCAGTACTTC
V: TRBV21-1; size: -; J: TRBJ2-7; D: -; CDR3: CASSKGEGRTYEQYF; DNA: TGTGCCAGCAGCAAAGGGGAGGGCAGGACCTACGAGCAGTACTTC
V: TRBV5-6; size: -; J: TRBJ2-4; D: -; CDR3: CASGRQENIQYF; DNA: TGTGCCAGCGGCCGACAGGAGAACATTCAGTACTTC
V: TRBV5-6; size: few; J: TRBJ1-1; D: TRBD1; CDR3: CASRPGTGARNTEAFF; DNA: TGTGCCAGCAGGCCCGGGACAGGGGCTAGGAACACTGAAGCTTTCTTT
V: TRBV25-1; size: -; J: TRBJ2-1; D: -; CDR3: CASSEWQASNEQFF; DNA: TGTGCCAGCAGTGAATGGCAGGCTTCCAATGAGCAGTTCTTC
V: TRBV20-1; size: -; J: TRBJ1-1; D: -; CDR3: CSAGSQVLAFF; DNA: TGCAGTGCTGGCTCACAGGTGTTGGCTTTCTTT
V: TRBV5-1; size: -; J: TRBJ2-7; D: -; CDR3: CASTAGTPAYEQYF; DNA: TGCGCCAGCACCGCCGGGACACCGGCCTACGAGCAGTACTTC
V: TRBV5-1; size: once; J: TRBJ2-5; D: -; CDR3: CASSFPTGRETQYF; DNA: TGCGCCAGCAGCTTCCCCACAGGGCGAGAGACCCAGTACTTC
V: TRBV29-1; size: -; J: TRBJ2-1; D: -; CDR3: CSVERVYNEQFF; DNA: TGCAGCGTTGAGCGGGTTTACAATGAGCAGTTCTTC
V: TRBV4-3; size: -; J: TRBJ2-4; D: TRBD1; CDR3: CASSQRQGFSDKNIQYF; DNA: TGCGCCAGCAGCCAACGACAGGGATTCTCAGACAAAAACATTCAGTACTTC
V: TRBV11-2; size: -; J: TRBJ1-6; D: -; CDR3: CASSSGGWMAPLHF; DNA: TGTGCCAGCAGCAGCGGGGGATGGATGGCACCCCTCCACTTT